The T cell receptor beta chain under discussion was sequenced for a study of cytomegalovirus exposure and HLA in healthy donors. The wider study: Earlier, 150 million to 200 million T cells were analyzed, and fewer than 120 million unique TCR beta sequences were found among them.

It was with 60 Vbeta and 13 Jbeta primers that the PCR ran. Assay used: immunoSEQ multiplex PCR; TCRdb lists only in-frame clones, some missing. The sample carries approximately 110,000 clones, 74% recorded once. The CDR3 totals 17 residues. Germline-derived CDR1 and CDR2 are SGDLS and YYNGEE. J gave up 5 bases and V 0 bases, and 12 bases lay outside the gene matches. Note on this clone: The antigen remains undetermined.

Study results and caveats: TCR beta chains numbering more than 150 were designated cytomegalovirus-associated. Sequencing probably produced one cluster of sequence variants that were highly shared. The authors later linked a missense DCLRE1C variant to TCR beta V- and J-gene trimming.

This TCR derives from a man in his forties or fifties in good health and CMV-seropositive. The sequenced sample consisted of PBMCs. V gene TRBV9 combines with J gene TRBJ2-5, with 8 bases that match TRBD2. CDR3 DNA sequence: TGTGCCAGCAGCGTAGGGAGTGGGGCCCGGGGGGGGGAGACCCAGTACTTC. Protein product: CASSVGSGARGGETQYF.